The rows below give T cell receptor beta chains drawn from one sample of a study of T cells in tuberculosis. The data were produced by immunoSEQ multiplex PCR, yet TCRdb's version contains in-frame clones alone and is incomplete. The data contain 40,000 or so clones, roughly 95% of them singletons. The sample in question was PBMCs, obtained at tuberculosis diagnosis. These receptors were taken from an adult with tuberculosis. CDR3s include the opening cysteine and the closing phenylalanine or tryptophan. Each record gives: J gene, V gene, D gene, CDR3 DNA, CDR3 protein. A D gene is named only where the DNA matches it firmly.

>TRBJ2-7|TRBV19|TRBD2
TGTGCCAGTAGCCTTGGCGGGGGGGGTGTGGAGCAGTACTTC
CASSLGGGGVEQYF
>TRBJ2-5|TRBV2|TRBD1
TGTGCCAGCAGTGAACGACAGGGGGGAGAGACCCAGTACTTC
CASSERQGGETQYF
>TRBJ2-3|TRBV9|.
TGTGCCAGCAGCGTACAGGCCAACCCCACGGATACGCAGTATTTT
CASSVQANPTDTQYF
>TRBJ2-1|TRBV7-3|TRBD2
TGTGCCAGCAGCTCGGGACTAGGTGGGGATGAGCAGTTCTTC
CASSSGLGGDEQFF
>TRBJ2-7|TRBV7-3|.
TGTGCCAGCAGCTTAGATCCCTACGACGAGCAGTACTTC
CASSLDPYDEQYF
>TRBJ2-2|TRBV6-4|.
TGTGCCAGCCAGGGGTCTAACACCGGGGAGCTGTTTTTT
CASQGSNTGELFF
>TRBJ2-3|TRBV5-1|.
TGCGCCAGCAGCTTGGCCCCGGGTGGAGATACGCAGTATTTT
CASSLAPGGDTQYF
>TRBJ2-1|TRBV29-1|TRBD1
TGCAGCGTTGAACTCCGCCCCTACAGGGGGAATGAGCAGTTCTTC
CSVELRPYRGNEQFF
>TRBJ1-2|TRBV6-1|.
TGTGCCAGCAGTGAAGTTCAGACGGGGTATGGCTACACCTTC
CASSEVQTGYGYTF
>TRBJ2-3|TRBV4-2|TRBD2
TGTGCCAGCAGCCAAACTAGCGGGGGCCCGCACCGAGATACGCAGTATTTT
CASSQTSGGPHRDTQYF
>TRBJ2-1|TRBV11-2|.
TGTGCCAGCAGCTTAGATAGGACTTATGAGCAGTTCTTC
CASSLDRTYEQFF
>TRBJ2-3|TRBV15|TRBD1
TGTGCCACCAGCAGAGTTAACAGGGGGCGCGGAGATACGCAGTATTTT
CATSRVNRGRGDTQYF
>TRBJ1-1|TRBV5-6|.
TGTGCCAGCAGCCGACGGCCGGGGGGCGCTGAAGCTTTCTTT
CASSRRPGGAEAFF
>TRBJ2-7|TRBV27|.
TGTGCCAGCAGTTTTGGCAGCGGGTACGAGCAGTACTTC
CASSFGSGYEQYF
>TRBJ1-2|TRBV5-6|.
TGTGCCAGCAGCTTTTTCAGGGGATCTAGCTACACCTTC
CASSFFRGSSYTF